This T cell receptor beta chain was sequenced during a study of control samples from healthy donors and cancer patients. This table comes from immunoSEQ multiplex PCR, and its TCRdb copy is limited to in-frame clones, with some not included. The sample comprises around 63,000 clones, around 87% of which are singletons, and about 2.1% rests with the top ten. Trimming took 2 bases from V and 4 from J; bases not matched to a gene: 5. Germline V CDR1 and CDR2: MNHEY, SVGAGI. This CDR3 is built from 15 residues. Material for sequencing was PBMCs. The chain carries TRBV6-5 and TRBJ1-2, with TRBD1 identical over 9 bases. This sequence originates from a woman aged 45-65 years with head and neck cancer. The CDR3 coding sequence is TGTGCCAGCAGTTACGAGGGGACAGGGCGCTATGGCTACACCTTC. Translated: CASSYEGTGRYGYTF.